This T cell receptor beta chain is drawn from a study of blood T cells in healthy people across ages. On the study more broadly: Per every two T cells, about one barcoded beta molecule was captured by template switching. General study results and limits: Whereas aged donors had fewer naive CD4+ cells, long-lived donors had more of them and higher diversity.

As for this clonotype: Its antigen remains unknown.

Staff drew around 10 milliliters of peripheral blood from each donor. Together with a sample-barcoded 5' primer, a J-beta primer mix was included in a second PCR lasting about 6 to 11 cycles. TCRdb itself ran the 5' RACE reads through MiXCR, one entry per CDR3 protein. In the table there are around 1.5 million distinct CDR3 sequences, about 35% of which are singletons. CDR3 length equals 14 residues. The specimen was blood. The receptor comes from a young woman in good health. This sequence joins TRBV12-3 or TRBV12-4 and TRBJ2-5, with D perhaps matching TRBD2 (6 bases). The J call may be in error: the DNA end matches TRBJ2-7 better. The chain's CDR3 is CASSLGGGWYEQYF. The DNA of the CDR3 is TGTGCCAGCAGTTTAGGTGGGGGGTGGTACGAGCAGTACTTC.